The following is a TCR beta chain sequence with its context. This CDR3 spans 15 amino acids. Trimming pared 1 base from V and 5 bases from J, leaving 12 bases between. Germline V gene sequence: CDR1 LGHNA, CDR2 YNFKEQ. The repertoire was sequenced with immunoSEQ multiplex PCR; TCRdb's copy has only in-frame clones and lacks some. The sample shows some 30,000 clones, about 92% of them seen only once. This sample stems from a study of T cell changes during pregnancy in multiple sclerosis. The starting material was peripheral blood, obtained in the first trimester of pregnancy. The rearrangement uses TRBV4-2 and TRBJ2-1, with D perhaps matching TRBD2 (6 bases). The sequence came from a female donor in good health, enrolled as a control in a pregnancy study. CDR3 nucleotide sequence: TGTGCCAGCAGCCAAGTGGCGGGGCAGGACAATGAGCAGTTCTTC. This gives the protein CASSQVAGQDNEQFF.